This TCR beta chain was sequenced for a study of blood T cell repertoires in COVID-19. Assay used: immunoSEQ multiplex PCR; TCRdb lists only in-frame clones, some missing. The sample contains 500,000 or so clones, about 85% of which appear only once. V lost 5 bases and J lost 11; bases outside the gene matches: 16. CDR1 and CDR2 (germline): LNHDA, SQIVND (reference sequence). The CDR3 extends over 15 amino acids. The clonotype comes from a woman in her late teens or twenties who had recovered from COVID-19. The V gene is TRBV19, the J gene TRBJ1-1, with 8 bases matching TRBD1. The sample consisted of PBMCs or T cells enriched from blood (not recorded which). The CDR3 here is CASSPLDRTGRGAFF. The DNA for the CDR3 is TGTGCCAGTAGTCCATTAGATCGGACAGGGCGAGGGGCTTTCTTT.